Sequencing of this T cell receptor beta chain was carried out in a study of blood T cell repertoires in COVID-19. At the level of the study: The United States, Italy and Spain provided the acute and convalescent COVID-19 samples. The analysed material was cDNA or gDNA that came from T cells, B-cell-depleted T cells, or PBMCs.

The authors' processing: Cell counts per sample came from amplifying reference gene primers. TCRdb's table, derived via immunoSEQ multiplex PCR, lists solely in-frame clones and lacks some. Clone size and V and J calls were adopted from that table, with D and trimming inferred from the DNA. This sample has some 180,000 clones; about four fifths occur once, and the top ten carry roughly 2%. V trimming: 1 base; J trimming: 4 bases; junction bases outside the gene matches: 5. Germline V gene lookup returns CDR1 MNHEY and CDR2 SVGEGT. The CDR3 is made up of 16 amino acids. The specimen sequenced was peripheral blood. The source is a woman of 80 years or more with acute or convalescent COVID-19. The rearrangement links TRBV6-2 or TRBV6-3 to TRBJ2-1; 9 bases align to TRBD2. The CDR3 nucleotides are TGTGCCAGCAGTTACTTGAGTAGCGGGGGATACAATGAGCAGTTCTTC. Encoded protein: CASSYLSSGGYNEQFF.